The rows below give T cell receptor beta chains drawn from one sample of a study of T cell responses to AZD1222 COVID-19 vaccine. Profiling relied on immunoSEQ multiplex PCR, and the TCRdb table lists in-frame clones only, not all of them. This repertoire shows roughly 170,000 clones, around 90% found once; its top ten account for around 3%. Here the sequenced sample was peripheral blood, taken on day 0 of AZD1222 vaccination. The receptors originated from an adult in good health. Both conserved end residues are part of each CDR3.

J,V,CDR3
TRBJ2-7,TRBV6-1,CASSVAEGQGVYEQYF
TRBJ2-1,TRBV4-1,CASSQPFSRSGAYNEQFF
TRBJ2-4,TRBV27,CASSLTDLAKNIQYF
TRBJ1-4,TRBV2,CASSQQTGRGEKLFF
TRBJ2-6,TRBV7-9,CASSFDRAGANVLTF
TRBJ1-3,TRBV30,CAWSVLGNTIYF
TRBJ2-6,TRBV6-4,CASGGTTGSSGANVLTF
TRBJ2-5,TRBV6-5,CASREGLAVETQYF
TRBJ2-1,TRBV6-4,CSYLSSYNEQFF
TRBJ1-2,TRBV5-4,CASSADRGRLSIYGYTF
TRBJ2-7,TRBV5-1,CASSLGAGGYEQYF
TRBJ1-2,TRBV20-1,CSARPGYTF
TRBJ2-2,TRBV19,CASSMPQGVGELFF
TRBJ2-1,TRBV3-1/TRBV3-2,CASSHPLAWDEQFF
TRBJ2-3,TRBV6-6,CASSPLIDTQYF
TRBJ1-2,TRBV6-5,CASSYSGEPQGYTF
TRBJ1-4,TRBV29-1,CSVGTAATNEKLFF
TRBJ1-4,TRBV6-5,CASSYGQGEKLFF
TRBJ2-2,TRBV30,CAWSAWDYTGELFF
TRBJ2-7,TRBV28,CASTSTPAYEQYF
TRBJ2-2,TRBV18,CASSSQGGGELFF
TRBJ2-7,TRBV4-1,CASSQVPGLYEQYF
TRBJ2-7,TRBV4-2,CASSQELAGGPFEQYF
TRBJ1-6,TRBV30,CAWRQGNSPLHF
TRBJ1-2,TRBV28,CASSFLSAGYTF
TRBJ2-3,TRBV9,CASSVGLAGGPEDTQYF
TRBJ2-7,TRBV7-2,CASSLAAGALFYEQYF
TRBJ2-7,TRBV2,CATRSQGTEQYF
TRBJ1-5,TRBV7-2,CASSLSTASNQPQHF
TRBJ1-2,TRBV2,CASSGQGVGWGYTF
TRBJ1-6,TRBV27,CASSPWGGRSYNSPLHF
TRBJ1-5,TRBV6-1,CASSVSPGQGHQPQHF
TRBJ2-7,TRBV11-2,CASSLAGEDYEQYF
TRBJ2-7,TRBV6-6,CASSPRKVYWREEPHEQYF
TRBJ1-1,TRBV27,CASGLSGGMNTEAFF
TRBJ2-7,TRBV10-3,CAISGGNEQYF
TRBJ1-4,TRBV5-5,CASSLPTGGYGEKLFF
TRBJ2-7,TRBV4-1,CASSQEKTGTKDEQYF